Each of the 14 T cell receptor beta chains below was sequenced from the same sample in a study of CD8+CD57+ T cells in acquired aplastic anemia. Genomic DNA provided the template from which TCR beta VDJ and CDR3 profiles were obtained. Via MiXCR, TCRdb re-called the reads, giving one row per CDR3 protein. Of around 50,000 distinct CDR3 sequences listed, around 70% were seen once; the top ten hold around 36%. The sample consisted of sorted CD4+, CD8+, or CD8+CD57+ T cells (not recorded which) from PBMCs. Source of these receptors: a human donor in good health, serving as a control.

In this sample, this clonotype turned up a few times. The chain recombines TRBV15 with TRBJ2-7, with 11 bases that match TRBD1. V was pared by 3 bases and J by 7 bases, with 8 bases of the junction left unmatched. The germline gives CDR1 LNHNV, CDR2 YYDKDF (reference sequence). This CDR3 has 15 amino acids. The CDR3 protein is CATSSPDRGLREQYF. CDR3 bases: TGTGCCACCAGCAGCCCGGACAGGGGGCTACGAGAGCAGTACTTC.

The rearrangement uses TRBV2 and TRBJ2-7; 13 bases match TRBD2. The CDR3 runs 15 residues. V lost 5 bases, J lost 6 bases, and 7 bases stayed unmatched. The germline CDR1 and CDR2 sequences are SNHLY and FYNNEI. CDR3 sequence (DNA): TGTGCCAGCAGTACCGGGACTAGCGGGAACCCCGAGCAGTACTTC. It is translated as CASSTGTSGNPEQYF.

This clonotype showed up just a few times. The chain couples TRBV10-3 to TRBJ2-7; 9 bases are shared with TRBD2. The germline gives CDR1 ENHRY, CDR2 SYGVKD. The CDR3 loop spans 14 amino acids. V lost 6 bases, J lost 2 bases, and 5 bases stayed unmatched. Here the CDR3 reads CAISGAGGPYEQYF. For the CDR3, the DNA is TGTGCCATCAGCGGGGCGGGAGGGCCCTACGAGCAGTACTTC.

This clonotype was seen only a few times. This sequence joins TRBV19 and TRBJ2-7; 7 positions agree with TRBD1. This CDR3 spans 14 amino acids. The trim removed 5 bases at V and 2 bases at J, leaving 6 bases unmatched. Germline values: CDR1 LNHDA, CDR2 SQIVND (reference sequence). The CDR3 loop reads CASSFSGTAYEQYF. The CDR3 nucleotides read TGTGCCAGTAGTTTCTCCGGGACAGCCTACGAGCAGTACTTC.

The CDR3 protein is CASSVLGEIYGYTF. DNA for the CDR3: TGTGCCAGCAGTGTCCTTGGAGAGATTTATGGCTACACCTTC. The chain combines TRBV2 with TRBJ1-2, with D uncertain. Germline V gene lookup returns CDR1 SNHLY and CDR2 FYNNEI. V gave up 4 bases and J gave up 5 bases, with 14 bases separating them. CDR3 size: 14 residues. Based on the CDR3 plus reference TRBV2 and TRBJ1-2, the full variable domain is EPEVTQTPSHQVTQMGQEVILRCVPISNHLYFYWYRQILGQKVEFLVSFYNNEISEKSEIFDDQFSVERPDGSNFTLKIRSTKLEDSAMYFCASSVLGEIYGYTFGSGTRLTVV.

The count of this clonotype is one. This sequence joins TRBV15 and TRBJ2-7; weak D call: TRBD2 (5 bases). With 0 bases removed from V and 7 bases from J, the gap between germline ends came to 19 bases. Germline loops: CDR1 LNHNV, CDR2 YYDKDF (reference sequence). This CDR3 contains 16 residues. This CDR3 reads CATSRDWRREKSEQYF. For the CDR3, the DNA is TGTGCCACCAGCAGAGATTGGAGGCGCGAGAAATCAGAGCAGTACTTC. Combining the CDR3 with reference TRBV15 and TRBJ2-7 gives the whole variable domain DAMVIQNPRYQVTQFGKPVTLSCSQTLNHNVMYWYQQKSSQAPKLLFHYYDKDFNNEADTPDNFQSRRPNTSFCFLDIRSPGLGDTAMYLCATSRDWRREKSEQYFGPGTRLTVT.

The CDR3 nucleotides are TGTGCCAGCAGTGGGCCATGGGCCTCAAATGAGCAGTTCTTC. Its protein is CASSGPWASNEQFF. V usage is TRBV2 and J usage is TRBJ2-1, with D unclear. CDR1 and CDR2 (germline): SNHLY, FYNNEI. This CDR3 contains 14 residues. Between the trimmed V and J ends, which lost 4 bases and 7 bases, there was a span of 14 bases.

The chain recombines TRBV19 with TRBJ1-5; 7 nucleotides align to TRBD1. The CDR3 spans 15 residues. Trimming cost V 7 bases and J 2 bases; bases outside gene matches: 8. CDR1 LNHDA and CDR2 SQIVND come from the germline V gene (reference sequence). The CDR3 DNA reads as TGTGCCAGTACTTTGACAGGGAGCGGCAATCAGCCCCAGCATTTT. It yields the protein CASTLTGSGNQPQHF.

The V gene is TRBV29-1, the J gene TRBJ2-1; D is undetermined. The CDR3 loop spans 10 amino acids. Per germline, CDR1 SQVTM and CDR2 ANQGSEA. Trimming pared 2 bases from V and 4 bases from J, leaving 0 bases between. The CDR3 loop reads CSVEYNEQFF. CDR3 nucleotide sequence: TGCAGCGTTGAATACAATGAGCAGTTCTTC.

The V gene is TRBV10-3, the J gene TRBJ2-5; no clear D gene. V was trimmed by 0 bases and J by 4 bases, leaving 3 bases between them. Germline V CDR1 and CDR2: ENHRY, SYGVKD. This CDR3 contains 12 residues. CDR3 bases: TGTGCCATCAGTGAGTCAGGAGAGACCCAGTACTTC. Amino acid sequence: CAISESGETQYF.

The chain combines TRBV2 with TRBJ2-7; D gene uncertain. V was pared by 3 bases and J by 5 bases, with 11 bases between. Germline V gene data show CDR1 as SNHLY and CDR2 as FYNNEI. The length of the CDR3 is 13 residues. CDR3 coding DNA: TGTGCCAGCAGTGAGTTGGGGTACCACGAGCAGTACTTC. Residues: CASSELGYHEQYF.

Only a few counts were recorded for this clonotype. The chain carries TRBV11-1 and TRBJ1-2; no definite D call. Trimming shortened V by 5 bases and J by 5 bases, and 21 bases separated the two germline ends. The CDR3 runs 16 residues. Germline values: CDR1 SGHAT, CDR2 FQDESV (reference sequence). CDR3 DNA: TGTGCCAGCAGCCCTACCTCCATTGGGCGGGAATATGGCTACACCTTC. Translation: CASSPTSIGREYGYTF.

J is TRBJ1-2 and V is TRBV10-3; D gene ambiguous. The CDR3 is 13 amino acids. The V end was cut by 3 bases, the J end by 4 bases, with 9 bases between. Germline V CDR1 and CDR2: ENHRY, SYGVKD. The CDR3 sequence is CAISEAGSYGYTF. CDR3 nucleotides: TGTGCCATCAGTGAAGCAGGTTCCTATGGCTACACCTTC.

J is TRBJ1-1 and V is TRBV25-1, with D maybe TRBD1 (5 bases). In germline, CDR1 is MGHDK, CDR2 SYGVNS. This CDR3 contains 20 residues. Trimming took off 6 bases at V and 1 base at J, with 30 bases between the two ends. The CDR3 bases are TGTGCCAGCAGCTCGTGGGCAGGGCGGTTCGTGACGACCACGAACACTGAAGCTTTCTTT. The encoded protein is CASSSWAGRFVTTTNTEAFF.